The present TCR beta chain was sequenced within a study of human T cells and chemical hapten exposure. Study-wide background: Per-sample variation in TCR yield stemmed mainly from small pooled library volume differences. Study results and limitations: Sensitizing to DPC left TCRs with a frequency above 1 in 1000 unaltered.

Via MiXCR, TCRdb re-called the RACE reads, giving one row per CDR3 protein. The repertoire holds around 45,000 distinct CDR3 sequences, with nearly 4.5% as singletons. The sample's time point: healthy volunteer bleed at 2 weeks. The authors' total RNA extraction used unfractionated whole blood. With 5 bases removed from V and 3 bases from J, the gap between germline ends came to 21 bases. The CDR3 runs 16 residues. Germline V gene lookup returns CDR1 DFQATT and CDR2 SNEGSKA (reference sequence). This clonotype has a count of ten or more. Its antigen is not identified. The TCR sequence derives from a human donor in good health. Some clones in this sample may be carry-over from other donors' samples. V and J are TRBV20-1 and TRBJ2-3; the D gene is possibly TRBD1 (6 bases). The sequencing sample was made of whole blood. The CDR3 DNA reads as TGCAGTGCTGCCCCCTTGGACTGGGGGCCGACAGATACGCAGTATTTT. Protein: CSAAPLDWGPTDTQYF.